What follows are 4 T cell receptor beta chains derived from one specimen sequenced in a study of blood T cell repertoires in COVID-19. Sequenced by immunoSEQ multiplex PCR; TCRdb stores in-frame clones only, minus some. The profile shows about 170,000 clones, less than 80% of them singletons. Material: PBMCs or T cells enriched from blood (not recorded which). These receptors all stem from a woman aged 70-85 years in a cohort exposed to, infected with or recovered from COVID-19 (not recorded which).

The chain recombines TRBV10-3 with TRBJ1-4, with no clear D. In germline, CDR1 is ENHRY, CDR2 SYGVKD. V was clipped by 3 bases and J by 3 bases, with 20 bases between them. This CDR3 has 18 amino acids. CDR3 bases: TGTGCCATCAGTGACGCCGGAAGGAGCCCCGTACCTAATGAAAAACTGTTTTTT. It encodes CAISDAGRSPVPNEKLFF.

This rearrangement joins TRBV5-6 to TRBJ1-1, with a weak D call TRBD1 (5 bases). This CDR3 has 13 residues. V was clipped by 4 bases and J by 1 base, with 8 bases between them. Germline V lookup: CDR1 SGHDT, CDR2 YYEEEE. The CDR3 DNA sequence: TGTGCCAGCAGCACGGACACGAACACTGAAGCTTTCTTT. Its translation: CASSTDTNTEAFF. Based on the CDR3 plus reference TRBV5-6 and TRBJ1-1, the full variable domain is DAGVTQSPTHLIKTRGQQVTLRCSPKSGHDTVSWYQQALGQGPQFIFQYYEEEERQRGNFPDRFSGHQFPNYSSELNVNALLLGDSALYLCASSTDTNTEAFFGQGTRLTVV.

This clone turned up a few times. The chain recombines TRBV6-5 with TRBJ2-7, with D maybe TRBD1 (5 bases). CDR1 and CDR2 (germline): MNHEY, SVGAGI. The CDR3 extends over 15 amino acids. The V end was cut by 0 bases, the J end by 3 bases, with 12 bases between. CDR3 bases: TGTGCCAGCAGTTACTCCCCACAGGTCCGCTACGAGCAGTACTTC. Translated, it gives CASSYSPQVRYEQYF.

This clone was found many times. The chain employs TRBV12-3 or TRBV12-4 and TRBJ2-7; D call uncertain. The CDR3 is made up of 11 amino acids. The V end lost 5 bases, the J end lost 2 bases, and 4 bases lay between the germline ends. The CDR3 sequence is CASSRAYEQYF. CDR3 coding DNA: TGTGCCAGCAGTCGAGCCTACGAGCAGTACTTC.